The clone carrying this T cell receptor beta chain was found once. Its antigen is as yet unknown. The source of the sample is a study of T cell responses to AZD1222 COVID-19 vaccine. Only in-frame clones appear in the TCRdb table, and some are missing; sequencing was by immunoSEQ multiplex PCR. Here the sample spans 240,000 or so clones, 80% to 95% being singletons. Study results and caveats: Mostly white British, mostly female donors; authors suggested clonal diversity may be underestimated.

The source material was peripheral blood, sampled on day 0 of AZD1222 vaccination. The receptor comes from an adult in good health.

The CDR3 reads CTSSQDWVPNQPQHF. Here the CDR3 DNA reads TGCACCAGCAGCCAAGATTGGGTACCCAATCAGCCCCAGCATTTT. This chain joins TRBV1 and TRBJ1-5. TRBV1 is designated a pseudogene. The CDR3 loop spans 15 amino acids.